One and the same sample provided the 13 T cell receptor beta chains below, sequenced in a study of OX40 agonist ivuxolimab in advanced cancers. Libraries were prepared by immunoSEQ multiplex PCR; TCRdb keeps only in-frame clonotypes and omits some of them. The sample holds fewer than 35,000 clones, about 73% seen once. Sample: CD4+ or CD8+ T cells sorted from blood, taken in a trial of the OX40 agonist ivuxolimab. These receptors were taken from an adult with an advanced solid tumor such as melanoma, head and neck, liver or kidney cancer.

This chain uses TRBV7-6 with TRBJ2-7, with TRBD2 matching over 10 bases. V shed 1 base and J 9 bases; nucleotides not matched to a gene: 18. This CDR3 spans 18 amino acids. Germline-derived CDR1 and CDR2 are SGHVS and FNYEAQ. CDR3 sequence: CASSLVNPGGAGGPGQYF. CDR3 coding DNA: TGTGCCAGCAGCTTAGTTAACCCCGGAGGAGCGGGGGGGCCTGGGCAGTACTTC.

This chain connects TRBV6-1 to TRBJ2-3; perhaps TRBD2 as D (6 bases). There are 13 residues in the CDR3. Germline loops: CDR1 MNHNS, CDR2 SASEGT. With 8 bases removed from V and 1 base from J, the gap between germline ends came to 10 bases. DNA of the CDR3: TGTGCCAGCCTCCAGCGGGGCACAGATACGCAGTATTTT. Translation: CASLQRGTDTQYF.

V usage is TRBV5-1 and J usage is TRBJ2-3, with 8 positions matching TRBD1. The V segment lost 4 bases and the J segment 1 base; nucleotides outside the gene matches: 14. The CDR3 spans 18 residues. The germline CDR1 and CDR2 sequences are SGHRS and YFSETQ. The CDR3 sequence: CASSPTSQGATGTDTQYF. The CDR3 nucleotides read TGCGCCAGCAGCCCCACTTCCCAGGGGGCGACGGGCACAGATACGCAGTATTTT.

This clone was seen a few times. The V and J genes are TRBV10-1 and TRBJ2-5; D ambiguous. Germline V lookup: CDR1 WNHNN, CDR2 SYGVQD (reference sequence). The CDR3 is 14 amino acids. Trimming cost V 4 bases and J 5 bases, with 14 bases left between them. The CDR3, as DNA: TGCGCCAGCAGTGCGACACTTGAAGGGGAGACCCAGTACTTC. This sequence encodes CASSATLEGETQYF.

Here the CDR3 reads CASSKTGGAYLYGYTF. The CDR3 DNA reads TGTGCCAGCAGCAAGACAGGGGGCGCATATCTCTATGGCTACACCTTC. The genes are TRBV9 and TRBJ1-2; 10 nucleotides line up with TRBD1. The CDR3 totals 16 residues. CDR1 and CDR2 from the germline V gene are SGDLS and YYNGEE. The V gene end was trimmed by 4 bases and the J gene end by 4 bases; junction bases not matched to a gene: 10.

The chain is built from TRBV30 and TRBJ2-2; TRBD2 might be the D (5 bases). CDR1 and CDR2 (germline): GTSNPN, SVGIG (reference sequence). V gave up 0 bases and J gave up 7 bases, with 15 bases separating them. This CDR3 has 15 amino acids. CDR3 loop: CAWSVGSPRGGELFF. CDR3 bases: TGTGCCTGGAGTGTAGGCTCACCCCGGGGCGGGGAGCTGTTTTTT.

The CDR3 DNA is TGTGCCAGCAGTCTGGGACAGGGGGTTCAGCCCCAGCATTTT. Amino acid sequence: CASSLGQGVQPQHF. The J gene is TRBJ1-5, the V gene TRBV7-9; 11 bases match TRBD1. Germline V CDR1 and CDR2: SEHNR, FQNEAQ (reference sequence). This CDR3 has 14 amino acids. V trimming: 6 bases; J trimming: 6 bases; junction bases outside the gene matches: 4.

The chain recombines TRBV5-1 with TRBJ2-5, with 7 nucleotides matching TRBD2. Germline lookup yields CDR1 SGHRS and CDR2 YFSETQ. After removal of 3 bases from V and 4 bases from J, the junction contained 12 bases not matched to a gene. The length of the CDR3 is 16 residues. The CDR3 protein is CASSSGPGGGGETQYF. The DNA of the CDR3 is TGCGCCAGCAGCTCGGGCCCGGGGGGAGGAGGAGAGACCCAGTACTTC.

The chain joins TRBV5-1 to TRBJ2-3, with 9 bases that match TRBD2. V gave up 5 bases and J gave up 6 bases; unmatched junction bases: 7. This CDR3 contains 14 residues. Per the germline V gene, CDR1 is SGHRS and CDR2 is YFSETQ. The CDR3 spells CASSRGGAADTQYF. CDR3 nucleotide sequence: TGCGCCAGCAGTCGCGGGGGGGCAGCCGATACGCAGTATTTT.

The sample holds a few counts of this clone. The V gene is TRBV14, the J gene TRBJ2-7; D is ambiguous. Germline V gives CDR1 SGHDN, CDR2 FVKESK. The V end lost 4 bases, the J end lost 3 bases, and 7 bases lay between the germline ends. The CDR3 length is 12 residues. CDR3 nucleotides: TGTGCCAGCAGCCTCGTTGTCTACGAGCAGTACTTC. It codes for CASSLVVYEQYF.

This CDR3 reads CASSLNRADTQYF. For the CDR3, the DNA is TGCGCCAGCAGCTTGAACAGGGCAGATACGCAGTATTTT. The chain combines TRBV5-1 with TRBJ2-3; TRBD1 might be the D (6 bases). The CDR3 is made up of 13 amino acids. V lost 1 base to trimming and J lost 4 bases, with 7 bases between them. Germline CDR1 and CDR2: SGHRS and YFSETQ.

The rearrangement uses TRBV11-1 and TRBJ2-1, with 10 nucleotides matching TRBD2. Germline-derived CDR1 and CDR2 are SGHAT and FQDESV (reference sequence). The CDR3 is 15 amino acids. After removal of 6 bases from V and 9 bases from J, the junction contained 11 bases not matched to a gene. CDR3 sequence (DNA): TGTGCCAGCAGTGATAGCGGGGGGTACTTACTTGAGCAGTTCTTC. Protein product: CASSDSGGYLLEQFF. Supplemented by reference TRBV11-1 and TRBJ2-1, the full variable domain reads EAEVAQSPRYKITEKSQAVAFWCDPISGHATLYWYRQILGQGPELLVQFQDESVVDDSQLPKDRFSAERLKGVDSTLKIQPAELGDSAMYLCASSDSGGYLLEQFFGPGTRLTVL.

In its sample, this clone was seen once. The same CDR3 can be traced to other DNA sequences in this sample. The chain carries TRBV6-1 and TRBJ2-5, with a possible D match to TRBD1 (6 bases). The CDR3 consists of 16 residues. CDR1 and CDR2 from the germline V gene are MNHNS and SASEGT. V was clipped by 3 bases and J by 1 base, with 15 bases between them. The chain's CDR3 is CASSEAHRAFQETQYF. For the CDR3, the DNA is TGTGCCAGCAGTGAGGCGCACAGGGCCTTCCAAGAGACCCAGTACTTC.